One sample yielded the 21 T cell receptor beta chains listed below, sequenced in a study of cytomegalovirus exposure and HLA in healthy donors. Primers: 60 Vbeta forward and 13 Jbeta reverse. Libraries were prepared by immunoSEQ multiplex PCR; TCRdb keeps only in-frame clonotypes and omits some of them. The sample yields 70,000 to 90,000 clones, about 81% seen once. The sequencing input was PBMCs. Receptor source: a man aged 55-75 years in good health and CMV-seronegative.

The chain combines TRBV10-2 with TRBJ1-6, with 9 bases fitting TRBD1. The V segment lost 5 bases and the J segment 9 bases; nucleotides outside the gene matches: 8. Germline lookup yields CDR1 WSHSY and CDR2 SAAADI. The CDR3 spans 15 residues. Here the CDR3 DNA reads TGCGCCAGCAGTCGGGACAGGGCGAAATCTTCACCCCTCCACTTT. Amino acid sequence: CASSRDRAKSSPLHF.

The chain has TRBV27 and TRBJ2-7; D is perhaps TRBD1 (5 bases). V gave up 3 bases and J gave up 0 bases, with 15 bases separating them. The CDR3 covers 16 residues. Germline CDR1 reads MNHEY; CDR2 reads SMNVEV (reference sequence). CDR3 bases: TGTGCCAGCAGTTTCGGTCGAGACAGAACCTCCTACGAGCAGTACTTC. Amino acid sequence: CASSFGRDRTSYEQYF.

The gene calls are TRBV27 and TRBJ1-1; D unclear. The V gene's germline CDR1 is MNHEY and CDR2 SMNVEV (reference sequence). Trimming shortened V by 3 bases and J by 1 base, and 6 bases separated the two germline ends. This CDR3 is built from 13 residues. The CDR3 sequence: CASSLEGNTEAFF. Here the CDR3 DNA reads TGTGCCAGCAGTTTGGAGGGGAACACTGAAGCTTTCTTT.

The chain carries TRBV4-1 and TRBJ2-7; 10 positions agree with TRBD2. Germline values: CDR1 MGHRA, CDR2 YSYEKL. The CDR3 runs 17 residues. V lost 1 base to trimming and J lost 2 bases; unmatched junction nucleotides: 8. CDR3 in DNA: TGCGCCAGCAGCCAAGTACCGTCTAGCGGGGGAACCTACGAGCAGTACTTC. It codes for CASSQVPSSGGTYEQYF.

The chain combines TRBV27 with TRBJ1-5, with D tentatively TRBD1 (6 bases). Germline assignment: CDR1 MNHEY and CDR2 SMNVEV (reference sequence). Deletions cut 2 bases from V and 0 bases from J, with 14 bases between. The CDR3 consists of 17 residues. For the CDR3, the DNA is TGTGCCAGCAGTTTACAAGGGGGGGATTATAGCAATCAGCCCCAGCATTTT. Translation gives CASSLQGGDYSNQPQHF.

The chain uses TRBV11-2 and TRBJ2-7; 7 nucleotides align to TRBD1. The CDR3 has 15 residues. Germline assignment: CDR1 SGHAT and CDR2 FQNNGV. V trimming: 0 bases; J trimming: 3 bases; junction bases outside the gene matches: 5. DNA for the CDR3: TGTGCCAGCAGCTTAGATCCCCGACAGGGCTACGAGCAGTACTTC. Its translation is CASSLDPRQGYEQYF.

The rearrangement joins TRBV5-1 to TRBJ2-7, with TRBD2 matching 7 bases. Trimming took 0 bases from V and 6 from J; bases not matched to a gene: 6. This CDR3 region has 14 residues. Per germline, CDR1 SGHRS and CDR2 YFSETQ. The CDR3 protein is CASSLDRREGEQYF. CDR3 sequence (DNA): TGCGCCAGCAGCTTGGATCGCAGGGAGGGCGAGCAGTACTTC.

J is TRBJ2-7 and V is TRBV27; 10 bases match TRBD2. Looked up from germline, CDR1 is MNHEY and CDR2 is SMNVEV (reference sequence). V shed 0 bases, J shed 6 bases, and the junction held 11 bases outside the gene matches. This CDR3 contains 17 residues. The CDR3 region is CASSLSVWSGGAGEQYF. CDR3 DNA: TGTGCCAGCAGTTTATCGGTTTGGAGCGGGGGGGCCGGCGAGCAGTACTTC.

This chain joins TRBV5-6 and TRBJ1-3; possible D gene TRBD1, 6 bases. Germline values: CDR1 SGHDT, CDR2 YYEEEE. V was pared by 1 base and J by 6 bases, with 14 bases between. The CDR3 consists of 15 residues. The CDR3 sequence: CASSLLSGVPNTIYF. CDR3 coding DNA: TGTGCCAGCAGCTTGCTCTCAGGGGTGCCAAACACCATATATTTT.

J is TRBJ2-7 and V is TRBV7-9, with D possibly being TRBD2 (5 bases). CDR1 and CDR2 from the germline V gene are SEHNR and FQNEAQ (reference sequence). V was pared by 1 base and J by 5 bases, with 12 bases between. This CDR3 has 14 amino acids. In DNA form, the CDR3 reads TGTGCCAGCAGCTTAGTCGGGGTAGGTCACGAGCAGTACTTC. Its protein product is CASSLVGVGHEQYF. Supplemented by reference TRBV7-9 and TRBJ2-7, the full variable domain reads DTGVSQNPRHKITKRGQNVTFRCDPISEHNRLYWYRQTLGQGPEFLTYFQNEAQLEKSRLLSDRFSAERPKGSFSTLEIQRTEQGDSAMYLCASSLVGVGHEQYFGPGTRLTVT.

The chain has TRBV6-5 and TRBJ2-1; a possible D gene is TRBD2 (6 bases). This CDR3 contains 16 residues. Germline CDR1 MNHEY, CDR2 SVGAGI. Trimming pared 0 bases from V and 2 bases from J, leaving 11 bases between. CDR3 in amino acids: CASSYSFGGAYNEQFF. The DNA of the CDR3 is TGTGCCAGCAGTTACTCGTTCGGAGGGGCCTACAATGAGCAGTTCTTC.

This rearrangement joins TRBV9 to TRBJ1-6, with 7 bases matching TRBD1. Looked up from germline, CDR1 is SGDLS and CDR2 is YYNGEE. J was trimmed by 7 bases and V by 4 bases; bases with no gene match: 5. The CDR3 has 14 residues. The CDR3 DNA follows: TGTGCCAGCAGCCCCGGACAGGAGAATTCACCCCTCCACTTT. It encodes CASSPGQENSPLHF. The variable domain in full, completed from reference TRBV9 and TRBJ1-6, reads DSGVTQTPKHLITATGQRVTLRCSPRSGDLSVYWYQQSLDQGLQFLIQYYNGEERAKGNILERFSAQQFPDLHSELNLSSLELGDSALYFCASSPGQENSPLHFGNGTRLTVT.

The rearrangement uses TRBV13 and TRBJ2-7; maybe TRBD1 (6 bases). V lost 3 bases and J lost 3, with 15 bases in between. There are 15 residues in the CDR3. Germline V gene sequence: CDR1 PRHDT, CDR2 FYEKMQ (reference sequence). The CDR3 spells CASSLGQGILYEQYF. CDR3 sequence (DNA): TGTGCCAGCAGCTTGGGGCAGGGGATACTCTACGAGCAGTACTTC.

The CDR3: CASRLQEGQPQHF. The CDR3 coding sequence is TGTGCCAGCAGGCTCCAGGAGGGCCAGCCCCAGCATTTT. The chain is built from TRBV6-5 and TRBJ1-5; D gene ambiguous. V was pared by 6 bases and J by 7 bases, with 13 bases between. CDR1 MNHEY and CDR2 SVGAGI come from the germline V gene. The CDR3 length is 13 residues.

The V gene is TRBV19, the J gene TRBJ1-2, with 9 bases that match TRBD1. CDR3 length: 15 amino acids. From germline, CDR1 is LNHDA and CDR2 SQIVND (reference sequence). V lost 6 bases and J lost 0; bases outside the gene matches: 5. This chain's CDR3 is CASSGTGPTNYGYTF. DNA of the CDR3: TGTGCCAGTAGCGGGACAGGGCCTACTAACTATGGCTACACCTTC.

The CDR3 coding sequence is TGTGCCAGCAGTTACAGGACAGCAACTAATGAAAAACTGTTTTTT. This sequence encodes CASSYRTATNEKLFF. The V call is TRBV6-5, the J call TRBJ1-4; tentative D call: TRBD1 (6 bases). Germline CDR1 is MNHEY and CDR2 is SVGAGI. The CDR3 sequence is 15 residues long. V was clipped by 2 bases and J by 0 bases, with 7 bases between them.

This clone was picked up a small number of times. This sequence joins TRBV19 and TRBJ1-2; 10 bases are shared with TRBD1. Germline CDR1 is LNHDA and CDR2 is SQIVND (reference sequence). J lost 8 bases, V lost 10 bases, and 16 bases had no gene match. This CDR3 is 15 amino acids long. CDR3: CATAIRDRGWEGYTF. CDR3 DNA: TGTGCCACGGCAATCCGGGACAGGGGATGGGAGGGCTACACCTTC.

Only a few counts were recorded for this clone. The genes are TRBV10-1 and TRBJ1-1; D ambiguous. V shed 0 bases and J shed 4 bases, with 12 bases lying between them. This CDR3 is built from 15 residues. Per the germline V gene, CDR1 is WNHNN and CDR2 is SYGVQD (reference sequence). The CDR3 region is CASSESRVVATEAFF. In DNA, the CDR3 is TGCGCCAGCAGTGAGTCGAGGGTGGTTGCCACTGAAGCTTTCTTT.

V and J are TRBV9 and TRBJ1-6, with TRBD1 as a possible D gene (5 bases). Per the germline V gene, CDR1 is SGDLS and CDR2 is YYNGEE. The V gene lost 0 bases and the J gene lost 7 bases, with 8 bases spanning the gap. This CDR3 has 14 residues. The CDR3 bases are TGTGCCAGCAGCGTAGGGGGCGGAAATTCACCCCTCCACTTT. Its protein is CASSVGGGNSPLHF.

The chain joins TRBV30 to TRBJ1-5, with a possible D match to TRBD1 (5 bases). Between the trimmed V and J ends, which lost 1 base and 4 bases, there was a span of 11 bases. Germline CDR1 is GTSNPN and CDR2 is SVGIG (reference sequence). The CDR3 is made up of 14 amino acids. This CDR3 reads CAWSDGGGNQPQHF. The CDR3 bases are TGTGCCTGGAGTGACGGGGGTGGGAATCAGCCCCAGCATTTT.

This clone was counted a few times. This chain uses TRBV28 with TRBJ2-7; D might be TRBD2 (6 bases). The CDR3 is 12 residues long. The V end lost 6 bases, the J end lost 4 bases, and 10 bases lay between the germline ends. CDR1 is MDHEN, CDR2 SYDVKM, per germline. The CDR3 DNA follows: TGTGCCAGCAGACTCGGGACTTACGAGCAGTACTTC. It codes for CASRLGTYEQYF.